These 3 T cell receptor beta chains share one sample of origin, sequenced in a study of blood T cell repertoires in COVID-19. The repertoire was sequenced with immunoSEQ multiplex PCR; TCRdb's copy has only in-frame clones and lacks some. Seen here are around 300,000 clones, 88% observed once, and the top ten hold 3%. The sequencing sample was made of PBMCs or T cells enriched from blood (not recorded which). Receptors originate from a woman between 45 and 65 years old who had recovered from COVID-19.

The chain joins TRBV5-4 to TRBJ2-2, with 11 bases that match TRBD2. With 2 bases clipped from V and 2 bases from J, the junction kept 2 bases outside the gene matches. CDR3 length equals 16 residues. The V gene's germline CDR1 is SGHNT and CDR2 YYREEE (reference sequence). Here the CDR3 reads CASSFGLAGNTGELFF. CDR3 in DNA: TGTGCCAGCAGCTTTGGACTAGCGGGCAACACCGGGGAGCTGTTTTTT.

This clone was recorded only once. The gene calls are TRBV29-1 and TRBJ2-1, with 9 positions matching TRBD2. After removal of 6 bases from V and 5 bases from J, the junction contained 8 bases not matched to a gene. This CDR3 has 14 amino acids. The germline V gene has CDR1 SQVTM and CDR2 ANQGSEA. CDR3 in amino acids: CSVERRLADNEQFF. CDR3 coding DNA: TGCAGCGTGGAACGAAGACTAGCGGACAATGAGCAGTTCTTC.

This chain connects TRBV28 to TRBJ1-4; D gene ambiguous. The germline CDR1 and CDR2 sequences are MDHEN and SYDVKM. Trimming removed 6 bases at V and 3 bases at J, with 8 bases between. The CDR3 is 13 residues long. CDR3 DNA sequence: TGTGCCAGCAGGGTGGACTCTAATGAAAAACTGTTTTTT. Translating gives CASRVDSNEKLFF.